Listed below are T cell receptor beta chains from one sample, sequenced in a study of response to subunit inactivated influenza vaccine. TCRdb re-derived calls from the RT-PCR reads in MiXCR, one entry per CDR3 protein. This repertoire shows roughly 700,000 distinct CDR3 sequences, about 15% found once; its top ten account for 6% to 8%. Sequencing used PBMCs from blood, obtained 14 to 15 days before vaccination. The receptors were sampled from a man aged 50-59 years who received an inactivated influenza vaccine. Both conserved end residues are part of each CDR3. Each record gives: J gene, clone size, V gene, D gene, CDR3 protein, CDR3 DNA. A D gene is named only where the DNA matches it firmly. Clone size, where shown, is once, few, many, or a class for clones that have expanded.

>TRBJ1-5|few|TRBV20-1|NA
CSARGSQNQPQHF
TGCAGTGCTAGGGGCAGCCAGAATCAGCCCCAGCATTTT
>TRBJ2-3|NA|TRBV6-5|NA
CASSYSTSTDTQYF
TGTGCCAGCAGTTACTCGACCAGCACAGATACGCAGTATTTT
>TRBJ2-7|NA|TRBV10-3|NA
CAISGNVNGVYEQYF
TGTGCCATCAGTGGTAACGTAAACGGGGTCTACGAGCAGTACTTC
>TRBJ1-2|few|TRBV15|NA
CATSLQQGHGYTF
TGTGCCACCAGCCTACAACAGGGACACGGCTACACCTTC
>TRBJ2-7|few|TRBV15|TRBD1
CATSVGQGKAYEQYF
TGTGCCACCAGCGTCGGACAGGGGAAAGCCTACGAGCAGTACTTC
>TRBJ2-3|few|TRBV5-1|TRBD2
CASSLLSGGDPSTQYF
TGCGCCAGCAGCCTCCTGAGCGGGGGAGACCCCAGTACGCAGTATTTT
>TRBJ1-2|NA|TRBV7-9|TRBD1
CASSRQGLGYGYTF
TGTGCCAGCAGCCGACAGGGCTTGGGCTATGGCTACACCTTC
>TRBJ2-7|NA|TRBV20-1|NA
CSARDARGAYDEQYF
TGCAGTGCTAGAGATGCCAGGGGCGCATACGACGAGCAGTACTTC
>TRBJ2-7|NA|TRBV28|TRBD1
CASTTSTGGIGEQYF
TGTGCCAGCACCACATCGACAGGGGGCATTGGAGAGCAGTACTTC
>TRBJ2-5|NA|TRBV7-6|TRBD2
CASSWGLGNKETQYF
TGTGCCAGCAGCTGGGGACTAGGGAACAAAGAGACCCAGTACTTC
>TRBJ2-5|NA|TRBV7-9|NA
CASSPFDSPQETQYF
TGTGCCAGCAGCCCGTTCGACAGCCCCCAAGAGACCCAGTACTTC
>TRBJ1-2|NA|TRBV20-1|NA
CSALPAGVYGYTF
TGCAGTGCTCTACCGGCGGGGGTGTATGGCTACACCTTC
>TRBJ1-2|NA|TRBV6-1|NA
CASSEIFEGNYGYTF
TGTGCCAGCAGTGAAATATTTGAGGGGAACTATGGCTACACCTTC
>TRBJ2-2|NA|TRBV5-1|NA
CASSLFPADTGELFF
TGCGCCAGCAGCTTATTTCCGGCGGACACCGGGGAGCTGTTTTTT
>TRBJ1-1|few|TRBV6-2/TRBV6-3|NA
CASSFLYYTEAFF
TGTGCCAGCAGTTTCCTATATTACACTGAAGCTTTCTTT
>TRBJ2-6|few|TRBV7-8|NA
CASSLVRLGSSGANVLTF
TGTGCCAGCAGCTTAGTTCGGTTAGGGAGCTCTGGGGCCAACGTCCTGACTTTC
>TRBJ1-2|NA|TRBV29-1|NA
CSVGDISYGYTF
TGCAGCGTGGGGGACATCAGCTATGGCTACACCTTC
>TRBJ2-4|few|TRBV27|TRBD1
CASSVGQGRAKNIQYF
TGTGCCAGCAGTGTCGGACAGGGGAGGGCCAAAAACATTCAGTACTTC
>TRBJ2-5|NA|TRBV4-3|TRBD1
CASSQVGQGGETQYF
TGCGCCAGCAGCCAAGTGGGACAGGGTGGAGAGACCCAGTACTTC
>TRBJ2-3|few|TRBV4-3|NA
CASSQDRIGYGTDTQYF
TGCGCCAGCAGCCAAGATCGGATAGGCTACGGCACAGATACGCAGTATTTT
>TRBJ2-7|once|TRBV20-1|NA
CSATFHGGRSEQYF
TGCAGTGCTACCTTCCACGGGGGGCGCTCCGAGCAGTACTTC
>TRBJ1-5|few|TRBV20-1|NA
CSASWGNSNQPQHF
TGCAGTGCTAGCTGGGGAAATAGCAATCAGCCCCAGCATTTT
>TRBJ2-5|many|TRBV18|NA
CASSPGQETQYF
TGTGCCAGCTCACCAGGGCAAGAGACCCAGTACTTC
>TRBJ2-2|NA|TRBV29-1|NA
CSVVGVANTGELFF
TGCAGCGTTGTAGGGGTCGCGAACACCGGGGAGCTGTTTTTT
>TRBJ2-3|few|TRBV30|TRBD2
CAWTTGGAQYF
TGTGCCTGGACCACGGGGGGGGCGCAGTATTTT
>TRBJ2-3|NA|TRBV6-2/TRBV6-3|NA
CASSRPSTTGRYSTDTQYF
TGTGCCAGCAGCCGCCCCAGCACGACGGGCCGTTATAGCACAGATACGCAGTATTTT
>TRBJ2-7|NA|TRBV5-1|NA
CASSRGLLDEQYF
TGCGCCAGCAGCAGGGGGTTATTGGACGAGCAGTACTTC
>TRBJ2-2|NA|TRBV6-2/TRBV6-3|TRBD2
CASSLTAGGSGELFF
TGTGCCAGCAGCCTCACGGCGGGGGGATCCGGGGAGCTGTTTTTT
>TRBJ2-1|NA|TRBV20-1|TRBD2
CSASQRGTSQFF
TGCAGTGCTAGCCAGCGGGGGACCTCGCAGTTCTTC
>TRBJ2-1|NA|TRBV29-1|NA
CSVEGRMANEQFF
TGCAGCGTTGAAGGTAGGATGGCAAATGAGCAGTTCTTC
>TRBJ1-5|NA|TRBV4-1|NA
CASSPKIGVSNQPQHF
TGCGCCAGCAGCCCGAAAATTGGCGTTAGCAATCAGCCCCAGCATTTT
>TRBJ1-1|many|TRBV5-1|NA
CASSLNSIKGDTEAFF
TGCGCCAGCAGCTTGAATTCTATCAAGGGTGACACTGAAGCTTTCTTT